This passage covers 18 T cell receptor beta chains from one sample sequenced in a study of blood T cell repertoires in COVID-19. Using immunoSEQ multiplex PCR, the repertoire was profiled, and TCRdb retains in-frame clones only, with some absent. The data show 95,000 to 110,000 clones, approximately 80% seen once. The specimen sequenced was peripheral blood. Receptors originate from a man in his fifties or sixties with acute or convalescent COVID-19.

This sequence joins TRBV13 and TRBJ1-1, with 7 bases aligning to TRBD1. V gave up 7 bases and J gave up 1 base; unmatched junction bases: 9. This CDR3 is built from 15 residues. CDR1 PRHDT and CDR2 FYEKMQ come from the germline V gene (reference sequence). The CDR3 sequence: CASTRRSGGNTEAFF. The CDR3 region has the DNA TGTGCCAGCACGCGCCGTTCAGGGGGGAACACTGAAGCTTTCTTT.

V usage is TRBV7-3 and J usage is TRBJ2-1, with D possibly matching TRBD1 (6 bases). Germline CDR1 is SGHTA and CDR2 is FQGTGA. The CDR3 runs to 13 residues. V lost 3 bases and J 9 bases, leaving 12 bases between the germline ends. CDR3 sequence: CASSFYRESEQFF. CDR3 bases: TGTGCCAGCAGCTTTTACAGGGAAAGTGAGCAGTTCTTC.

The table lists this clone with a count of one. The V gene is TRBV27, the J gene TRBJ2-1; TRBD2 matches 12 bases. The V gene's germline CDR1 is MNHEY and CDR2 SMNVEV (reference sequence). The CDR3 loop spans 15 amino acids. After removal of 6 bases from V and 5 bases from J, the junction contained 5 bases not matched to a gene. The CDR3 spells CASSPWTSGNNEQFF. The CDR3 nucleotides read TGTGCCAGCAGCCCCTGGACTAGCGGGAACAATGAGCAGTTCTTC.

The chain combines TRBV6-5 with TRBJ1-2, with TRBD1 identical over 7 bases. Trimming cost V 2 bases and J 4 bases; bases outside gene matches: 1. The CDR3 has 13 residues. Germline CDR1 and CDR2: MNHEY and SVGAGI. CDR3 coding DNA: TGTGCCAGCAGTTACCGACAGGGCTATGGCTACACCTTC. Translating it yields CASSYRQGYGYTF.

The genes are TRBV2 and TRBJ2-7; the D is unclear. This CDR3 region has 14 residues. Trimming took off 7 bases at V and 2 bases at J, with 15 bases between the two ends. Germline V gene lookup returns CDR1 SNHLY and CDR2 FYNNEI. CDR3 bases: TGTGCCAGCACTGAGAACAGATTAACCTACGAGCAGTACTTC. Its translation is CASTENRLTYEQYF.

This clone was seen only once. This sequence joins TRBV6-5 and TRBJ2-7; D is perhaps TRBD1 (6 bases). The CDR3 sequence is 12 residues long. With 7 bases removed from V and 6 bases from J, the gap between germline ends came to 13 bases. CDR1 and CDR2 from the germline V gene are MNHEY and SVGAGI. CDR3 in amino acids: CASTETGGEQYF. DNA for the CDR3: TGTGCCAGCACAGAGACAGGAGGCGAGCAGTACTTC.

The CDR3 sequence is CASSTSGRAGGDTQYF. In DNA form, the CDR3 reads TGTGCCAGCAGTACTAGCGGGAGGGCCGGGGGAGATACGCAGTATTTT. The rearrangement uses TRBV6-2 or TRBV6-3 and TRBJ2-3; TRBD2 agrees at 13 bases. This CDR3 has 16 amino acids. Per the germline V gene, CDR1 is MNHEY and CDR2 is SVGEGT. V trimming: 5 bases; J trimming: 5 bases; junction bases outside the gene matches: 7.

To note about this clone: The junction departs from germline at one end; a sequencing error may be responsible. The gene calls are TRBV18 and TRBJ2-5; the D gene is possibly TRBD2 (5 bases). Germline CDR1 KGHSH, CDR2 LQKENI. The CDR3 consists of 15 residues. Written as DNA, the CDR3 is TGTGCCAGCTCACCACCGATCCGAGGGCCCAGGCTCGAGGACTTC. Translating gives CASSPPIRGPRLEDF.

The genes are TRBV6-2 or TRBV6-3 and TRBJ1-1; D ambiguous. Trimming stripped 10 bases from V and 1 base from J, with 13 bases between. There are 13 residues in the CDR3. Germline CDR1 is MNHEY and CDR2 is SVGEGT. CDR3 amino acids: CATRPRGNTEAFF. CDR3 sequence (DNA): TGTGCCACCCGCCCCCGGGGGAACACTGAAGCTTTCTTT.

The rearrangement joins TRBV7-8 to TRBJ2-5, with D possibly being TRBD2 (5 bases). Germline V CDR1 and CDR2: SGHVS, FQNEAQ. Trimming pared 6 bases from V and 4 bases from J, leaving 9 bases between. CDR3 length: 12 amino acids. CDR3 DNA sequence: TGTGCCAGCAGGCTCGAGGGAGAGACCCAGTACTTC. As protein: CASRLEGETQYF. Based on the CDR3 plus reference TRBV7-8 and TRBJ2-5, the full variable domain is GAGVSQSPRYKVAKRGQDVALRCDPISGHVSLFWYQQALGQGPEFLTYFQNEAQLDKSGLPSDRFFAERPEGSVSTLKIQRTQQEDSAVYLCASRLEGETQYFGPGTRLLVL.

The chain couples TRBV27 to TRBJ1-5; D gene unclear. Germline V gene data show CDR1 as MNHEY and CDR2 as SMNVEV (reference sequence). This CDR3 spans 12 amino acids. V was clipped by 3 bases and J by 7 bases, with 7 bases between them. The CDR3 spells CASSFEGQPQHF. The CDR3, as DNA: TGTGCCAGCAGTTTTGAGGGCCAGCCCCAGCATTTT.

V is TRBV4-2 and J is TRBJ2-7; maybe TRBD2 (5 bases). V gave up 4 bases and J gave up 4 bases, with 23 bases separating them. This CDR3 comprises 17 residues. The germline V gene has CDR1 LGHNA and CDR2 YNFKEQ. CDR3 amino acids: CASSREDRRPPSYEQYF. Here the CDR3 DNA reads TGTGCCAGCAGCCGAGAGGATCGGAGGCCCCCTTCATACGAGCAGTACTTC.

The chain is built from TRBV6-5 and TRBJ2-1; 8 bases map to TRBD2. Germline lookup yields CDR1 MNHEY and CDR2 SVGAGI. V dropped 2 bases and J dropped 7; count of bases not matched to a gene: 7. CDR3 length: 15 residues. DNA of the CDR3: TGTGCCAGCAGTTACCCCGGGGGGGCCGGGAATGAGCAGTTCTTC. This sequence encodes CASSYPGGAGNEQFF.

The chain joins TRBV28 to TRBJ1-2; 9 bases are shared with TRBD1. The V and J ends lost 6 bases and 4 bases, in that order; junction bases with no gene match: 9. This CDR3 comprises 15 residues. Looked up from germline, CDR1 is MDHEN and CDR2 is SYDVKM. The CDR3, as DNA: TGTGCCAGCAGCTCAAACAGGGGGCTCTTCTATGGCTACACCTTC. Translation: CASSSNRGLFYGYTF.

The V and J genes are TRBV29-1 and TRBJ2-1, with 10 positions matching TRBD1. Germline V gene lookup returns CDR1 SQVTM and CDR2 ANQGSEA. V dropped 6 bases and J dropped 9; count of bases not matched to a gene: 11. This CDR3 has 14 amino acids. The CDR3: CSVTPGQGTVEQFF. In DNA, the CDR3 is TGCAGCGTGACACCGGGACAGGGGACCGTTGAGCAGTTCTTC.

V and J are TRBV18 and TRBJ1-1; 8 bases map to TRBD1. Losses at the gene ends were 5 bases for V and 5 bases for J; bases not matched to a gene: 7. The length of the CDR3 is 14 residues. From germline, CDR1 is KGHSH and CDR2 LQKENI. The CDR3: CASSSGQELTEAFF. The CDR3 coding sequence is TGTGCCAGCTCATCGGGACAGGAGTTAACTGAAGCTTTCTTT.

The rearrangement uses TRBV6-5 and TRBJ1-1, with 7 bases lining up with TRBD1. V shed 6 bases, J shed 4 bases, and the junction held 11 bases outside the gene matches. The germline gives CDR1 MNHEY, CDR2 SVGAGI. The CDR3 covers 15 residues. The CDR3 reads CASSPNRGWSTEAFF. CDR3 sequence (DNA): TGTGCCAGCAGCCCCAACAGGGGTTGGAGCACTGAAGCTTTCTTT.

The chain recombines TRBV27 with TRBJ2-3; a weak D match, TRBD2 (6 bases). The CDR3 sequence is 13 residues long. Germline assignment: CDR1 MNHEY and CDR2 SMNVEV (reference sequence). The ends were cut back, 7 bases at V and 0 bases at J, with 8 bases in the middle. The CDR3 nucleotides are TGTGCCAGCAACCGGGGGAGCACAGATACGCAGTATTTT. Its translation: CASNRGSTDTQYF.